The next 30 T cell receptor beta chains were all read from a single sample in a study of identical twins. TCRdb independently ran MiXCR on the 5' RACE reads; one entry per CDR3 protein. The profile shows about 500,000 distinct CDR3 sequences, 14% of them singletons. This same sample was also part of a study on yellow fever vaccine responses in identical twins.

Input material: CD4+ T cells sorted from blood. The receptors derive from a woman between 18 and 29 years old in good health.

The chain recombines TRBV7-9 with TRBJ2-5, with 10 bases aligning to TRBD1. There are 16 residues in the CDR3. The ends lost 5 bases at V and 2 bases at J; junction bases unmatched: 8. The germline CDR1 and CDR2 sequences are SEHNR and FQNEAQ (reference sequence). The CDR3 DNA reads TGTGCCAGCAGCCCAGGGGGACAGGGGAGACAAGAGACCCAGTACTTC. As protein: CASSPGGQGRQETQYF.

This clonotype was counted ten times or more. The rearrangement uses TRBV2 and TRBJ1-4; the D is unclear. CDR3 size: 16 residues. The germline V gene has CDR1 SNHLY and CDR2 FYNNEI. Between the trimmed V and J ends, which lost 6 bases and 0 bases, there was a span of 14 bases. The CDR3 DNA is TGTGCCAGCAGAGAAAGGTACCCTGCAACTAATGAAAAACTGTTTTTT. Protein: CASRERYPATNEKLFF.

The sample holds a few counts of this clonotype. The rearrangement uses TRBV12-3 or TRBV12-4 and TRBJ2-3; 11 nucleotides line up with TRBD2. J lost 0 bases, V lost 6 bases, and 11 bases had no gene match. This CDR3 region has 18 residues. The CDR3, as DNA: TGTGCCAGCAGATCCTATACGGGACTAGCGGCTAGCACAGATACGCAGTATTTT. This translates into CASRSYTGLAASTDTQYF.

Only a few counts were recorded for this clonotype. V gene TRBV6-4 combines with J gene TRBJ2-1; D gene unclear. Germline CDR1 MRHNA, CDR2 SNTAGT. CDR3 size: 14 residues. Between the trimmed V and J ends, which lost 5 bases and 4 bases, there was a span of 12 bases. CDR3 region: CASSSGGEYNEQFF. CDR3 coding DNA: TGTGCCAGCAGTTCAGGTGGGGAATACAATGAGCAGTTCTTC.

The chain combines TRBV7-9 with TRBJ2-3; D not certain. This CDR3 contains 15 residues. Germline assignment: CDR1 SEHNR and CDR2 FQNEAQ (reference sequence). The V end was cut by 2 bases, the J end by 1 base, with 10 bases between. The CDR3 is CASSLFESGTDTQYF. The CDR3 nucleotides are TGTGCCAGCAGCTTATTTGAGAGTGGCACAGATACGCAGTATTTT.

The chain has TRBV24-1 and TRBJ2-1; D may be TRBD2 (5 bases). Germline V gene data show CDR1 as KGHDR and CDR2 as SFDVKD. Trimming shortened V by 7 bases and J by 8 bases, and 8 bases separated the two germline ends. The CDR3 length is 11 residues. The chain's CDR3 is CATSLAHEQFF. CDR3 DNA sequence: TGTGCCACCAGCCTAGCCCATGAGCAGTTCTTC.

Comment on this clonotype: A read error may account for a junction end that differs from germline. V gene TRBV7-2 combines with J gene TRBJ1-2, with D unclear. Germline CDR1 SGHTA, CDR2 FQGNSA. The CDR3 totals 15 residues. The CDR3 sequence: CASSSRSGSNNGYTF. In DNA, the CDR3 is TGTGCCAGCAGCTCTCGGAGCGGGAGTAACAATGGCTACACCTTC.

This clonotype was detected only a few times. The V call is TRBV9, the J call TRBJ2-2; a weak D match, TRBD1 (5 bases). Germline V gene sequence: CDR1 SGDLS, CDR2 YYNGEE. The CDR3 has 14 amino acids. The ends were cut back, 3 bases at V and 3 bases at J, with 9 bases in the middle. For the CDR3, the DNA is TGTGCCAGCAGCGCATTCAGGGACACCGGGGAGCTGTTTTTT. Residues: CASSAFRDTGELFF.

The chain carries TRBV5-5 and TRBJ1-2; 7 nucleotides align to TRBD1. The CDR3 runs 15 residues. Germline CDR1 is SGHKS and CDR2 is YYEKEE (reference sequence). J lost 7 bases, V lost 0 bases, and 9 bases had no gene match. CDR3 nucleotide sequence: TGTGCCAGCAGCTTGGCCCCGGAAAGGGGGCCTGGCTACACCTTC. Translation: CASSLAPERGPGYTF.

This chain uses TRBV28 with TRBJ2-6; D is perhaps TRBD1 or TRBD2 (7 bases each). Germline CDR1 and CDR2: MDHEN and SYDVKM. This CDR3 comprises 17 residues. Trimming removed 5 bases at V and 0 bases at J, with 14 bases between. The CDR3: CASSAGGGSSGANVLTF. The CDR3 DNA is TGTGCCAGCAGTGCAGGGGGGGGAAGCTCTGGGGCCAACGTCCTGACTTTC.

This clonotype was found many times. The V call is TRBV6-5, the J call TRBJ1-1; D possibly corresponds to TRBD1 (5 bases). Germline values: CDR1 MNHEY, CDR2 SVGAGI. This CDR3 has 15 residues. Trimming removed 2 bases at V and 1 base at J, with 11 bases between. CDR3 loop: CASSYRRGANTEAFF. In DNA form, the CDR3 reads TGTGCCAGCAGTTACCGGAGGGGAGCGAACACTGAAGCTTTCTTT.

The chain is built from TRBV15 and TRBJ2-7, with a weak D call TRBD2 (5 bases). V lost 3 bases and J lost 0, with 18 bases in between. The CDR3 covers 17 residues. From germline, CDR1 is LNHNV and CDR2 YYDKDF (reference sequence). The CDR3 sequence: CATSRSKSPGSSYEQYF. The CDR3 DNA reads as TGTGCCACCAGCAGGTCGAAATCTCCGGGGAGCTCCTACGAGCAGTACTTC. The entire variable domain, with the rest obtained from reference TRBV15 and TRBJ2-7, is as follows: DAMVIQNPRYQVTQFGKPVTLSCSQTLNHNVMYWYQQKSSQAPKLLFHYYDKDFNNEADTPDNFQSRRPNTSFCFLDIRSPGLGDTAMYLCATSRSKSPGSSYEQYFGPGTRLTVT.

This clonotype was seen just once. This chain joins TRBV19 and TRBJ2-7; 8 bases agree with TRBD2. J was trimmed by 3 bases and V by 1 base; bases with no gene match: 14. This CDR3 is built from 18 residues. CDR1 LNHDA and CDR2 SQIVND come from the germline V gene (reference sequence). CDR3 DNA: TGTGCCAGTAGTATAGCGGCTAGCGGGCCCCTTCACTTCTACGAGCAGTACTTC. Protein product: CASSIAASGPLHFYEQYF.

The chain is built from TRBV30 and TRBJ2-3; TRBD2 aligns across 7 bases. This CDR3 spans 15 amino acids. After removal of 3 bases from V and 0 bases from J, the junction contained 6 bases not matched to a gene. Germline loops: CDR1 GTSNPN, CDR2 SVGIG (reference sequence). Here the CDR3 DNA reads TGTGCCTGGAGCGCTGACGGGGGGAGCACAGATACGCAGTATTTT. Protein: CAWSADGGSTDTQYF.

This clonotype showed up just a few times. The V and J genes are TRBV4-2 and TRBJ2-7, with 9 bases identical to TRBD1. With 0 bases clipped from V and 2 bases from J, the junction kept 8 bases outside the gene matches. The CDR3 runs to 17 residues. Germline loops: CDR1 LGHNA, CDR2 YNFKEQ. Here the CDR3 reads CASSQDWGGDRAYEQYF. The CDR3 DNA is TGTGCCAGCAGCCAAGATTGGGGCGGGGACAGGGCCTACGAGCAGTACTTC.

The rearrangement joins TRBV25-1 to TRBJ2-2; TRBD2 matches 14 bases. This CDR3 comprises 21 residues. CDR1 is MGHDK, CDR2 SYGVNS, per germline. V was pared by 2 bases and J by 4 bases, with 15 bases of the junction left unmatched. CDR3 nucleotides: TGTGCCAGCAGTGAACTAAGGACTAGCGGGAGGTCCGTGGCGGGCACCGGGGAGCTGTTTTTT. This gives the protein CASSELRTSGRSVAGTGELFF.

The chain employs TRBV12-3 or TRBV12-4 and TRBJ1-5, with a tentative D call TRBD1 (6 bases). The CDR3 is 16 amino acids. V lost 5 bases and J 9 bases, leaving 23 bases between the germline ends. CDR3: CASSPAWGQTEWPQHF. As DNA, the CDR3 is TGTGCCAGCAGTCCGGCCTGGGGACAAACAGAGTGGCCCCAGCATTTT.

The chain uses TRBV28 and TRBJ2-6; unclear D gene. Trimming pared 2 bases from V and 1 base from J, leaving 6 bases between. CDR1 is MDHEN, CDR2 SYDVKM, per germline. The CDR3 has 15 residues. CDR3 sequence reads: CASSLLDSGANVLTF. DNA for the CDR3: TGTGCCAGCAGTTTACTAGATTCTGGGGCCAACGTCCTGACTTTC.

This clonotype has a count of ten or more. In DNA, the CDR3 is TGCAGCGTTGAAGACACAGGACTAGCGGGAGCGTTTGAGCAGTACTTC. Its translation: CSVEDTGLAGAFEQYF. This chain uses TRBV29-1 with TRBJ2-7; 13 bases line up with TRBD2. With 0 bases clipped from V and 7 bases from J, the junction kept 9 bases outside the gene matches. The CDR3 is 16 amino acids. Germline V CDR1 and CDR2: SQVTM, ANQGSEA.

J is TRBJ2-5 and V is TRBV11-1; 9 bases line up with TRBD1. Trimming removed 1 base from V and 4 bases from J; junction bases left unmatched: 13. Germline V CDR1 and CDR2: SGHAT, FQDESV (reference sequence). The CDR3 spans 18 residues. CDR3 residues: CASSLGDRASGVRETQYF. As DNA, the CDR3 is TGTGCCAGCAGCTTAGGGGACAGGGCCTCGGGTGTTAGAGAGACCCAGTACTTC. The full variable domain, completed using reference TRBV11-1 and TRBJ2-5, is EAEVAQSPRYKITEKSQAVAFWCDPISGHATLYWYRQILGQGPELLVQFQDESVVDDSQLPKDRFSAERLKGVDSTLKIQPAELGDSAMYLCASSLGDRASGVRETQYFGPGTRLLVL.

The genes are TRBV14 and TRBJ2-7; D is undetermined. V lost 6 bases and J 10 bases, leaving 16 bases between the germline ends. Germline V gene sequence: CDR1 SGHDN, CDR2 FVKESK. This CDR3 comprises 12 residues. For the CDR3, the DNA is TGTGCCAGCAGGCCAAGTGGACGGCTTCAGTACTTC. Its protein product is CASRPSGRLQYF.

This clonotype came up a few times. V and J are TRBV20-1 and TRBJ1-1; D is uncertain. This CDR3 spans 14 amino acids. The V end was cut by 2 bases, the J end by 0 bases, with 10 bases between. Looked up from germline, CDR1 is DFQATT and CDR2 is SNEGSKA (reference sequence). The CDR3 nucleotides read TGCAGTGCTAGACAGGAGAATATGAACACTGAAGCTTTCTTT. As protein: CSARQENMNTEAFF.

This clonotype was detected only a few times. The rearrangement uses TRBV12-3 or TRBV12-4 and TRBJ2-3; D unresolved. Trimming removed 7 bases at V and 2 bases at J, with 7 bases between. The CDR3 consists of 12 residues. As DNA, the CDR3 is TGTGCCAGCAACCCAAACACAGATACGCAGTATTTT. It translates to CASNPNTDTQYF.

The chain uses TRBV7-9 and TRBJ2-7; a possible D gene is TRBD2 (5 bases). Trimming removed 5 bases from V and 3 bases from J, with 14 bases in between. Looked up from germline, CDR1 is SEHNR and CDR2 is FQNEAQ (reference sequence). This CDR3 contains 14 residues. The CDR3 bases are TGTGCCAGCAGCCTCCTGGACTCAGGCTACGAGCAGTACTTC. Its translation is CASSLLDSGYEQYF.

This clonotype turned up a few times. DNA for the CDR3: TGTGCCAGCAGCTCAGGGCAGGGACTCGCTGAAGCTTTCTTT. Its protein product is CASSSGQGLAEAFF. The chain couples TRBV7-2 to TRBJ1-1; weak D call: TRBD1 (5 bases). Germline lookup yields CDR1 SGHTA and CDR2 FQGNSA. The length of the CDR3 is 14 residues. Trimming took off 4 bases at V and 6 bases at J, with 15 bases between the two ends.

This clonotype was detected a few times. V and J are TRBV6-1 and TRBJ2-6; 7 bases match TRBD1. The CDR3 length is 15 residues. The V gene's germline CDR1 is MNHNS and CDR2 SASEGT. The junction had 12 bases not matched to a gene; V was cut back by 6 bases and J by 10 bases. CDR3 loop: CASRRDSGSPNVLTF. The CDR3 DNA follows: TGTGCCAGCAGAAGGGACAGTGGATCACCAAACGTCCTGACTTTC.

This sequence joins TRBV12-3 or TRBV12-4 and TRBJ1-5; unclear D gene. The CDR3 is 15 residues long. V was trimmed by 1 base and J by 2 bases, leaving 9 bases between them. The CDR3 is CASSLVGKGNQPQHF. The DNA for the CDR3 is TGTGCCAGCAGTTTAGTAGGGAAGGGCAATCAGCCCCAGCATTTT.

There are a few counts of this clonotype. The V call is TRBV6-1, the J call TRBJ2-7, with TRBD2 as a possible D gene (5 bases). CDR3 length: 14 amino acids. Germline lookup yields CDR1 MNHNS and CDR2 SASEGT. The V gene lost 5 bases and the J gene lost 3 bases, with 14 bases spanning the gap. CDR3 DNA sequence: TGTGCCAGCAGTCAATTCGCGGGCTACTACGAGCAGTACTTC. Translation: CASSQFAGYYEQYF.

This sequence joins TRBV3-1 and TRBJ2-1, with 8 positions matching TRBD2. The V gene's germline CDR1 is LGHDT and CDR2 YNNKEL (reference sequence). Losses at the gene ends were 5 bases for V and 2 bases for J; bases not matched to a gene: 5. The CDR3 consists of 15 residues. The CDR3 DNA reads as TGTGCCAGCAGCGTTATAGCGGGACCCTACAATGAGCAGTTCTTC. As protein: CASSVIAGPYNEQFF.

The genes are TRBV29-1 and TRBJ2-2; tentatively, D is TRBD2 (6 bases). The CDR3 contains 16 residues. The germline CDR1 and CDR2 sequences are SQVTM and ANQGSEA. The V gene lost 7 bases and the J gene lost 5 bases, with 23 bases spanning the gap. CDR3 loop: CSAWGGSRGRTGELFF. The CDR3 region has the DNA TGCAGCGCCTGGGGAGGAAGCCGGGGCAGGACCGGGGAGCTGTTTTTT.